Given below is one T cell receptor beta chain in context. The antigen remains undetermined. The data derive from a study of somatic mutations in cytotoxic T cells in rheumatoid arthritis. Study-wide points: There was no significant difference in CD8+ T-cell clonality between rheumatoid arthritis patients and age-matched healthy controls.

Germline V CDR1 and CDR2: SQVTM, ANQGSEA. The CDR3 loop spans 13 amino acids. Trimming cost V 7 bases and J 7 bases; bases outside gene matches: 12. Original handling: Matching between patient CD8+ clones larger than 1% and published virus-specific TCRB sequences was rare. The assay was immunoSEQ multiplex PCR, and TCRdb's table has in-frame clones only and misses some. That table furnishes V, J and clone size, whereas the DNA furnished D and trimming. The sample contains thousands of clones, approximately 80% of which appear only once. Purity of the CD4+ and CD8+ cells, isolated by positive magnetic bead selection, was checked by flow cytometry.

The receptor was derived from a man aged 40-49 years with rheumatoid arthritis. The sequencing used CD8+ T cells sorted from blood, collected at a follow-up visit. V and J are TRBV29-1 and TRBJ2-7; 8 bases align to TRBD1. The CDR3 spells CSADDRGGREQYF. The CDR3 DNA is TGCAGCGCCGACGACAGGGGAGGAAGGGAGCAGTACTTC.